A selection of T cell receptor beta chains follows, all from one sample in a study of tumor and adjacent non-tumor tissue in lung cancer. TCRdb passed the multiplex PCR reads through MiXCR, listing each CDR3 protein once. Here the sample spans over 110,000 distinct CDR3 sequences, roughly 70% being singletons. Sequenced material: lung tumor tissue. These receptors came from a man aged 60 to 69 with small cell lung cancer. Each CDR3 is given with its conserved first and last residue. Fields, in order: V gene, J gene, D gene, clone size, CDR3 DNA, CDR3 protein. A D gene is named only where the DNA matches it firmly. A row's size may be missing; if present it is once, few, many or a size class.

V: TRBV7-9; J: TRBJ2-4; D: -; size: many; DNA: TGTGCCAGCAGCCGGACCCCGGAGGACATTCAGTACTTC; CDR3: CASSRTPEDIQYF
V: TRBV7-2; J: TRBJ2-3; D: TRBD2; size: -; DNA: TGTGCCAGCAGCTTCTCTAGCGGGAGAGGGACAGATACGCAGTATTTT; CDR3: CASSFSSGRGTDTQYF
V: TRBV20-1; J: TRBJ1-2; D: TRBD1; size: many; DNA: TGCAGTGCTAGAGATGCAGGGGGCTATGGCTACACCTTC; CDR3: CSARDAGGYGYTF
V: TRBV12-3/TRBV12-4; J: TRBJ1-1; D: TRBD1; size: -; DNA: TGTGCCAGCAGCCATACAGGGGGCAGGAGTGAAGCTTTTTTT; CDR3: CASSHTGGRSEAFF
V: TRBV9; J: TRBJ2-1; D: TRBD2; size: -; DNA: TGTGCCAGCAGCGGGGGACTAGCGGGAGGGCAGTTCTTC; CDR3: CASSGGLAGGQFF
V: TRBV28; J: TRBJ2-4; D: TRBD2; size: few; DNA: TGTGCCAGCAGTCCCGGGGGACTAGCGGGAGCAGGTTCGGGCATTCAGTACTTC; CDR3: CASSPGGLAGAGSGIQYF
V: TRBV12-3/TRBV12-4; J: TRBJ1-1; D: -; size: -; DNA: TGTGCCAGCAGCCCCTCCGGACAGAAACCTAGAGCTCTCTTT; CDR3: CASSPSGQKPRALF
V: TRBV20-1; J: TRBJ1-1; D: -; size: -; DNA: TGCAGTGCTCCCCTTACAGGGACGTCTGAATCTTTCTTT; CDR3: CSAPLTGTSESFF
V: TRBV5-1; J: TRBJ2-7; D: TRBD1; size: -; DNA: TGCCCGCAGCATCAGGGACAGGGATTCTACGGCGAGCAGTACTTC; CDR3: CPQHQGQGFYGEQYF
V: TRBV11-3; J: TRBJ2-1; D: -; size: -; DNA: TGTGCCAGCAGCGCCCCCGGCCTTGCAAATGAGCGGTTCTTT; CDR3: CASSAPGLANERFF
V: TRBV20-1; J: TRBJ2-1; D: -; size: once; DNA: TGCAGCCTATTGACCCAGTCCAATGAGCAGTTCTTC; CDR3: CSLLTQSNEQFF
V: TRBV12-3/TRBV12-4; J: TRBJ2-2; D: -; size: many; DNA: TGTGCCAGCAGTCGGGGGACCGGGGAGCTGTTTTTT; CDR3: CASSRGTGELFF
V: TRBV20-1; J: TRBJ2-1; D: -; size: few; DNA: TGCAGTGCACCTAATAGCGGTGTAAACAATGAGCAGTTCTTC; CDR3: CSAPNSGVNNEQFF
V: TRBV12-3/TRBV12-4; J: TRBJ1-5; D: -; size: -; DNA: TGTGCCAGCAGTTTAGGACTCAGTTATCGGTCAGAAAGCAATCGGTCCCAGCATTTT; CDR3: CASSLGLSYRSESNRSQHF
V: TRBV7-9; J: TRBJ2-5; D: -; size: few; DNA: TGTGCCAGCAGAAGCGGTGTGGTGGAGACCCAGTACTTC; CDR3: CASRSGVVETQYF
V: TRBV6-1; J: TRBJ2-5; D: -; size: -; DNA: TGTGCCAGCAGTGAAGCACACACCGGGTTTCAAGTGACACAGTACTTC; CDR3: CASSEAHTGFQVTQYF
V: TRBV6-4; J: TRBJ1-1; D: -; size: -; DNA: TGTGCCAGCAGACTGGTTGAGGGCACTGAAGCTTTCTTT; CDR3: CASRLVEGTEAFF
V: TRBV5-6; J: TRBJ2-1; D: -; size: few; DNA: TGTGCCAGCAGCTTTTTGGCAGTCGGAAATGAGCAGTTCTTC; CDR3: CASSFLAVGNEQFF
V: TRBV6-5; J: TRBJ2-1; D: -; size: many; DNA: TGTGCCAGCAGGATAGGGGGAAGCAATGAGCAGTTCTTC; CDR3: CASRIGGSNEQFF
V: TRBV6-6; J: TRBJ1-2; D: TRBD1; size: -; DNA: TGTGTCAGCAGTTACGAACAGGGGGCCGGCTACACCTTC; CDR3: CVSSYEQGAGYTF